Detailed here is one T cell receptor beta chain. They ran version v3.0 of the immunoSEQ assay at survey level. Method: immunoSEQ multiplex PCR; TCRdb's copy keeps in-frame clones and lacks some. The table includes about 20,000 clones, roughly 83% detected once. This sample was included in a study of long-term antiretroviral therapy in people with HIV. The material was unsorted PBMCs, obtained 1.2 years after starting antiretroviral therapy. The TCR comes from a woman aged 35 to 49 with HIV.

CDR3 residues: CASRIRIRTGVYEQYF. CDR3 nucleotides: TGTGCCAGCAGGATTAGGATACGGACAGGGGTATACGAGCAGTACTTC. The rearrangement links TRBV7-9 to TRBJ2-7; 9 bases line up with TRBD1. The CDR3 runs 16 residues. The junction had 13 bases not matched to a gene; V was cut back by 6 bases and J by 4 bases. CDR1 is SEHNR and CDR2 is FQNEAQ in the germline V gene (reference sequence).